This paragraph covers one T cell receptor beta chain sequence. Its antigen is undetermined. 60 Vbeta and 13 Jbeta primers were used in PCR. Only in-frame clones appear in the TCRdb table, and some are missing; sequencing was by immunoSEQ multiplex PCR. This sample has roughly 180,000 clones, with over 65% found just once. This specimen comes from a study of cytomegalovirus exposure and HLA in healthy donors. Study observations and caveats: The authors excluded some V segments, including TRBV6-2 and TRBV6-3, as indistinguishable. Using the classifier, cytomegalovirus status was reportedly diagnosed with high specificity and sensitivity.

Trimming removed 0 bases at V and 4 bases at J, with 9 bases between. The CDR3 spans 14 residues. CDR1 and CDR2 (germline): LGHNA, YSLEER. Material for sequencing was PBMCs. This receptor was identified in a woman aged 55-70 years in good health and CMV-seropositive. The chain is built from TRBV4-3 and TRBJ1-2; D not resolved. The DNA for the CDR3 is TGCGCCAGCAGCCAAGATATTTCGGTCTATGGCTACACCTTC. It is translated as CASSQDISVYGYTF.